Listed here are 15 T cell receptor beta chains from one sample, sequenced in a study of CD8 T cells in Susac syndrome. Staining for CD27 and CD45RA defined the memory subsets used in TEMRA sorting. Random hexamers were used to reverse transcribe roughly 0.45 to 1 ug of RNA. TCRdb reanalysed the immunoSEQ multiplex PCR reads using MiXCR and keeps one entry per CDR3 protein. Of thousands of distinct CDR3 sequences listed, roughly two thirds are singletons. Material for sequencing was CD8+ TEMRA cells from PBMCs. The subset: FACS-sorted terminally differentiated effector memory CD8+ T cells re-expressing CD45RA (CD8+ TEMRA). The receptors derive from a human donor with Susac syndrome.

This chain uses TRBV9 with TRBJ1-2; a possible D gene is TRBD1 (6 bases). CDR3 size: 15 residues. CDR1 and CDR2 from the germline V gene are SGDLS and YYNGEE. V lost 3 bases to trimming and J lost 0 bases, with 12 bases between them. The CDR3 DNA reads TGTGCCAGCAGCGCTGAGGGGGGGACTAACTATGGCTACACCTTC. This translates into CASSAEGGTNYGYTF.

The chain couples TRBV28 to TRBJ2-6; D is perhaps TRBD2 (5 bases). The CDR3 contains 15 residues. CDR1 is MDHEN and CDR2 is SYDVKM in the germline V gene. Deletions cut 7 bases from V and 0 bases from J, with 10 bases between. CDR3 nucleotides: TGTGCCAGCACCCTGGCGGGCTCTGGGGCCAACGTCCTGACTTTC. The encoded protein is CASTLAGSGANVLTF.

CDR3 in DNA: TGTGCCAGTAGAGTAGCGGGAAACGAAGATACGCAGTATTTT. Protein sequence: CASRVAGNEDTQYF. The chain is built from TRBV19 and TRBJ2-3; the match to TRBD2 covers 8 bases. Germline V gene sequence: CDR1 LNHDA, CDR2 SQIVND (reference sequence). This CDR3 contains 14 residues. V shed 6 bases and J 5 bases; nucleotides not matched to a gene: 7.

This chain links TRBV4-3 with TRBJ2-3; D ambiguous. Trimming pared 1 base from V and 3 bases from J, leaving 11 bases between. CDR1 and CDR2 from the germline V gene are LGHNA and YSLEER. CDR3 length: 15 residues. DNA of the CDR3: TGCGCCAGCAGCCAAGGGACGGTTCGGACAGATACGCAGTATTTT. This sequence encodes CASSQGTVRTDTQYF.

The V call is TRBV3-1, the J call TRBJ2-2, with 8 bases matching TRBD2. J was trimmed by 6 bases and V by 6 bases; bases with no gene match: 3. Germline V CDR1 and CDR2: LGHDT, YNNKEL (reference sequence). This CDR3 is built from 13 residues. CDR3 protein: CASSPGGSGELFF. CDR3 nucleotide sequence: TGTGCCAGCAGTCCGGGGGGGTCCGGGGAGCTGTTTTTT.

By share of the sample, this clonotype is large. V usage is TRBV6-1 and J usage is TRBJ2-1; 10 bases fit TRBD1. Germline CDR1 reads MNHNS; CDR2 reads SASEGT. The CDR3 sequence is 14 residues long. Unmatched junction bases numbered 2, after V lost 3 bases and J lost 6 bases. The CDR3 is CASSDWTGGNEQFF. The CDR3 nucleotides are TGTGCCAGCAGTGACTGGACAGGGGGCAATGAGCAGTTCTTC.

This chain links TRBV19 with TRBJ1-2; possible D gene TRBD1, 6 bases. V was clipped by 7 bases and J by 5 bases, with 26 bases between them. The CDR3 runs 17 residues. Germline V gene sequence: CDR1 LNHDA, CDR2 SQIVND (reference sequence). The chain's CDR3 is CASMDLGLTGTKYGYTF. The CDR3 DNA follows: TGTGCCAGTATGGACCTGGGCCTAACCGGGACAAAATATGGCTACACCTTC.

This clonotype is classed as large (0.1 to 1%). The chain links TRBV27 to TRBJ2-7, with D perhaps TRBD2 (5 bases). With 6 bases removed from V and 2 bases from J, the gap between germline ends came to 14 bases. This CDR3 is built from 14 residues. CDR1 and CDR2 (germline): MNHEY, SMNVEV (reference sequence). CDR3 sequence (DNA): TGTGCCAGCAGCGTCTTCTTGGGAGCCTACGAGCAGTACGTC. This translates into CASSVFLGAYEQYV.

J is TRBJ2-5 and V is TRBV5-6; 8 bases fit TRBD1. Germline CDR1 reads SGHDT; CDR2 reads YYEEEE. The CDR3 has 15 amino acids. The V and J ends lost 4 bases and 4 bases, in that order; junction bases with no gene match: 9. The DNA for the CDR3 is TGTGCCAGCAGCCCCAGGGGGCTGAGGAGAGAGACCCAGTACTTC. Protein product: CASSPRGLRRETQYF.

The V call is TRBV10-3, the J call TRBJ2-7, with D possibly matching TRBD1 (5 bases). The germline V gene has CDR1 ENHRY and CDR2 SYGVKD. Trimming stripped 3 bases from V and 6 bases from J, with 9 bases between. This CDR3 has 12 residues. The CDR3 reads CAISDQGREQYV. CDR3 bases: TGTGCCATCAGTGATCAGGGTCGCGAGCAGTACGTC.

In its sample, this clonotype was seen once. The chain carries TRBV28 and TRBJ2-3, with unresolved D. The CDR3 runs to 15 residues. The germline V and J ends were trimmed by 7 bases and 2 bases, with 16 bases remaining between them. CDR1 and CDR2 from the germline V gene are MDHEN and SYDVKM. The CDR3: CASNVNPLTTDTQYF. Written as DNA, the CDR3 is TGTGCCAGCAATGTGAACCCTCTCACCACAGATACGCAGTATTTT.

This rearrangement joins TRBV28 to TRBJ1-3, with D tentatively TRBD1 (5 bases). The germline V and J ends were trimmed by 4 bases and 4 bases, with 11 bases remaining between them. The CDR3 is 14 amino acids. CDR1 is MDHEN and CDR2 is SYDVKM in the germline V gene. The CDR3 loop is CASSYRQGGNTIYF. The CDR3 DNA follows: TGTGCCAGCAGTTATAGGCAGGGAGGAAACACCATATATTTT.

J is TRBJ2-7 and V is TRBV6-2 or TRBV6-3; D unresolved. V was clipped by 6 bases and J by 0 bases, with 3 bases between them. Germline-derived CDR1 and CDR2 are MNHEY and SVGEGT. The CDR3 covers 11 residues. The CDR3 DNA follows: TGTGCCAGCAGCCCCTCCTACGAGCAGTACTTC. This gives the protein CASSPSYEQYF.

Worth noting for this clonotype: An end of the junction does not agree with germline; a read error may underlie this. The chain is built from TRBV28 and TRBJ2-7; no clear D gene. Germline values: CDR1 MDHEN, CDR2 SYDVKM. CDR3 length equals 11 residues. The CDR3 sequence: CATSYSYEHYF. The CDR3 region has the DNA TGTGCCACCAGTTACTCCTACGAGCACTACTTC.

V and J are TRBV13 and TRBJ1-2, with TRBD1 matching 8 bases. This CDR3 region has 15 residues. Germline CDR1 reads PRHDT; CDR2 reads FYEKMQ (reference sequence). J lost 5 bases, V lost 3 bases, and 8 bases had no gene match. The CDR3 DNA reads TGTGCCAGCAGCTTGAGTCCAGGGGGCTGGTATGGCTACACCTTC. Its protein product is CASSLSPGGWYGYTF.